This paragraph covers one T cell receptor beta chain sequence. The clone's antigen remains unknown. The sample holds no much larger clone one base away, and base qualities are not on file. The cohort comprised 30 or so patients with locally advanced or metastatic urothelial carcinoma treated at Memorial Sloan Kettering on a trial protocol. Peripheral blood mononuclear cells were collected pretreatment and during treatment, at between 1 and 8 total time points per patient. The Qiagen DNeasy Blood extraction kit was used to purify genomic DNA from total PBMCs and from tumor samples. PBMCs were collected pretreatment and during treatment and were isolated and stored as previously described. V drops 0 bases and J drops 6 bases, leaving 14 bases in between. From the germline V gene, CDR1 is SGHAT and CDR2 is FQNNGV. From the cysteine through the phenylalanine, the CDR3 covers 15 amino acids. Left in the record is the CDR3 DNA by itself, 45 bases read in frame from the first base.

Synthetic TCR analog templates were spiked into each PCR so that absolute template abundance could be estimated from read counts. TCRbeta CDR3 regions were amplified from genomic DNA with bias-controlled V and J gene primers using the immunoSEQ assay. Sequencing of rearranged TCRbeta segments was performed at approximately 20X coverage. Processing in the source paper ran as follows. Clustering was used to correct sequencing errors, and CDR3s were annotated against IMGT to assign V, D and J genes. Downstream analyses used only productive TCRbeta rearrangements, leaving out any out-of-frame or stop-codon sequences. Clonality was computed as one minus Shannon entropy normalized by the log of the number of unique productive sequences. Clones differing between time points or between blood and tumor were identified by Fisher's exact test with Benjamini-Hochberg correction at adjusted p below 0.01. TCRdb re-hosts the immuneACCESS table, in-frame sequences only. Its copies lack some clones; in the studies checked, an unresolved V gene accounts for under half of them, and the cause for the rest is not known. V and J calls plus clone size are reproduced from that table; the DNA served to infer D and trimming. Recorded for this sample are approximately 79,000 clones; approximately 90% of them occurred a single time. Over 5% of the sample belongs to the ten largest clones.

The sample originates from a study of PD-L1 blockade in urothelial cancer (dated by TCRdb to the late 2010s). Describing the broader study: All patients started therapy in about 2014 and received atezolizumab 1,200 mg intravenously every 3 weeks. About nine tenths of the roughly 29 patients were identified as males with urothelial cancer of bladder origin, and a prior smoking history was reported by 18 of 29 patients. Pretreatment tumor samples and matched peripheral blood, collected serially before and after atezolizumab treatment, underwent TCR sequencing. Durable clinical benefit was defined as a progression-free survival longer than 6 months, and TCR features were additionally tested against progression-free survival and overall survival. Nine patients achieved durable clinical benefit and roughly 20 did not. Patients had an ECOG performance status of 0 or 1 and had received between 0 and 3 prior chemotherapy regimens. Blood samples gave median yields of approximately 130,000 T cells and 82,636 unique TCRs, along with a median clonality of about 0.084. In the same patients who had TCR sequencing, pretreatment tumors also underwent whole exome sequencing and RNA sequencing. Over 28 patients had pretreatment blood TCR-seq, some 25 had at least one posttreatment blood collection, and some 25 had tumor TCR-seq. Blood samples were analyzed 3 weeks after the start of treatment (second dose) and 6 weeks after the start of treatment. The study, an exploratory multi-omic analysis, examined somatic, immune and clinical correlates of response to PD-L1 blockade with atezolizumab in urothelial cancer. Results the study describes overall, beyond this receptor: At 3 weeks after the start of treatment, tumor-associated TCR clones in peripheral blood had expanded more in patients with durable benefit (n ≈ 24, p = 0.022). A pretreatment peripheral blood TCR clonality below the median was linked to improved progression-free and overall survival. Small sample size (n ≈ 29) and many exploratory analyses mean the results are intended to be hypothesis-generating.

The rearrangement joined TRBV11-2 to TRBJ1-2, with TRBD1 as a weak D call on 5 bases. The clonotype comes from a woman in her sixties or seventies with urothelial cancer. The sample in question was PBMCs, obtained around atezolizumab (anti-PD-L1) treatment. The CDR3 reads CASSLDLWSGDGYTF. The base sequence is TGTGCCAGCAGCTTAGATCTTTGGTCGGGGGATGGCTACACCTTC.